This T cell receptor beta chain was sequenced in a study of T cells after posttransplantation cyclophosphamide. This table comes from immunoSEQ multiplex PCR, and its TCRdb copy is limited to in-frame clones, with some not included. The sample holds 12,000 to 15,000 clones; 76% are singletons and the top ten take 0.95% to 1.5%. Germline V lookup: CDR1 MDHEN, CDR2 SYDVKM. This CDR3 region has 11 residues. Trimming left V 4 bases short and J 4 bases short, with 4 bases between. Study-wide findings and caveats: Skin or GI-infiltrating T cells shared few TRB sequences with blood. After PTCy, TRB diversity resembled that of CNI/methotrexate controls.

A remark on this clone: Its antigen is undetermined.

This related bone marrow graft donor gave peripheral blood on the day of marrow donation. The sequenced material came from memory CD4+ T cells sorted from PBMCs. This TCR derives from a man over 45. The chain has TRBV28 and TRBJ1-2; no clear D gene. CDR3 coding DNA: TGTGCCAGCAGTTCCCTCTATGGCTACACCTTC. It encodes CASSSLYGYTF.